This entry is about one T cell receptor (beta chain). The antigen it binds to is not known. The record has no base qualities; no much larger clone is one base away. To demonstrate the VDJtools post-analysis software, TCR beta repertoires were profiled from the peripheral blood of 10 to 15 young patients with multiple sclerosis. The multiple sclerosis patients were children and adolescents ranging in age from roughly 6 to 15 years. The sample belongs to a study of post-analysis software for immune sequencing data (dated by TCRdb to between 2014 and 2017). Study-level background: Disease courses on record covered relapsing-remitting, secondary progressive and progressive-relapsing multiple sclerosis, though some patients had no subtype annotation. A subset of samples was prepared in parallel using single-end sample barcoding, then pooled and co-amplified after Illumina adapter ligation. Patient repertoires were compared against some twelve previously published healthy control repertoires from donors aged 6 to 25 years.

Libraries were built with PCR. The instrument given in TCRdb is Illumina HiSeq 2500. To reduce PCR and sequencing biases, unique molecular identifiers were incorporated into the TCR beta cDNA libraries. Per 1 to 10 million input T cells, around 500,000 cDNA molecules were obtained, such that each molecule approximated one T cell. The same protocol used for the earlier healthy control dataset was applied to prepare and sequence the patient libraries. Samples belonging to the same batch were prepared together, multiplexed and sequenced on a shared HiSeq lane. The authors processed their data as follows. Raw barcoded reads were processed with MIGEC, and single-read molecular identifier groups were discarded before consensus assembly and CDR3 extraction. VDJtools was used for post-analysis of the clonotype tables, and diversity was normalized by down-sampling every dataset to the size of the smallest sample. To correct batch-related cross-sample contamination, repertoire overlap clustering matched CDR3 amino acid sequences but not nucleotide sequences. The public reads were quality trimmed at Q25 with fastp and then assembled into clones with MiXCR by TCRdb, keeping productive beta chains. A single entry per CDR3 protein holds the most common genes and DNA from its merged rows. The V and J calls and clone size are TCRdb's, not the authors'. Recorded for this sample are 550,000 to 700,000 distinct CDR3 sequences; roughly 46% of them occurred a single time. The ten biggest clones cover about 1.5% of the sample.

General conclusions and limits of the study: Normalized Chao1 diversity was significantly lower in multiple sclerosis patients than controls, suggesting substantial peripheral T-cell clonal expansion. Strong co-clustering of samples prepared in the same batch was shown by direct clustering with F measure, prompting a batch-effect correction. The control group was slightly older than the multiple sclerosis patient group. Patients showed significantly higher frequencies than controls for a handful of TRBV segments, among them TRBV5-6, TRBV5-1 and TRBV20-1.

A distance of 11 bases separates the germline ends of V and J, which lose 5 bases and 2 bases respectively. CDR1 is given as SNHLY and CDR2 as FYNNEI, both from the germline V gene. Counted from cysteine to phenylalanine, this CDR3 has 14 amino acids. Only the CDR3 portion is preserved as DNA: 42 bases, with reading frame beginning at the first base. The clonotype was recovered from a girl between 10 and 17 years old with multiple sclerosis. The rearranged segments are TRBV2 and TRBJ2-3, with the D segment identity uncertain. The source material was blood. The DNA sequence is TGTGCCAGCAGTCAGTCCACAAACACAGATACGCAGTATTTT. Translated, it reads CASSQSTNTDTQYF.